The clone carrying this T cell receptor beta chain was counted only a few times. Its cognate antigen is unknown. TCRdb independently ran MiXCR on the PCR reads; one entry per CDR3 protein. This sample has a few hundred thousand distinct CDR3 sequences, with 24% found just once. This sample was taken from a study of molecular identifiers for immune sequencing clone quantification. The CDR3 covers 12 residues. Trimming stripped 3 bases from V and 6 bases from J, with 5 bases between. Germline loops: CDR1 KGHDR, CDR2 SFDVKD. Study results and caveats: Barcodes shared by identical TCR molecules could lead to underestimated sizes of highly expanded clones.

Sorting recovered naive CD8 T cells on a CD8+CD4-CCR7+CD45RA+ profile. This chain connects TRBV24-1 to TRBJ2-1; D unclear. The sequence derives from a human donor in good health. Some libraries in this study had Jurkat cell RNA spiked in. Specimen: naive CD8+ T cells from blood, with Jurkat cell RNA spiked in. Subset of the sample: FACS-sorted CD8+CD4-CCR7+CD45RA+ naive T cells. The CDR3 here is CATSDGINEQFF. The DNA for the CDR3 is TGTGCCACCAGTGATGGGATCAATGAGCAGTTCTTC.